Below, one T cell receptor (beta chain) is given with its context. The data are from a study of radiotherapy plus CTLA-4 blockade in lung cancer. The length of the CDR3 is 14 residues. Germline V gene data show CDR1 as SNHLY and CDR2 as FYNNEI. With 4 bases removed from V and 3 bases from J, the gap between germline ends came to 10 bases. Assay used: immunoSEQ multiplex PCR; TCRdb lists only in-frame clones, some missing. The sample includes about 51,000 clones, roughly 83% of them seen just once. The receptor's source is a human donor with non-small cell lung cancer who had a complete response to radiotherapy plus ipilimumab. This chain joins TRBV2 and TRBJ1-5; D unclear. The sample was peripheral blood, taken from a patient treated with radiotherapy plus ipilimumab. CDR3 protein: CASSGRVNNQPQHF. The CDR3 DNA reads as TGTGCCAGCAGTGGGCGGGTAAACAATCAGCCCCAGCATTTT.